Shown below are 30 T cell receptor beta chains from a single sample sequenced in a study of control samples from healthy donors and cancer patients. The assay was immunoSEQ multiplex PCR, and TCRdb's table has in-frame clones only and misses some. The sample lists 100,000 to 150,000 clones, roughly 84% occurring once. Specimen: blood. These receptors were taken from a man aged 18 to 30 in good health.

The chain is built from TRBV21-1 and TRBJ1-2. TRBV21-1 is a recognized pseudogene. The CDR3 length is 15 residues. CDR3 coding DNA: TGTGCCAGCAGCAAACCGGGGACGGCCGCTTATGGCTACACCTTC. Translated, it gives CASSKPGTAAYGYTF.

The chain combines TRBV5-5 with TRBJ1-1; possibly TRBD1 for D (5 bases). Trimming left V 0 bases short and J 5 bases short, with 14 bases between. CDR3 length equals 15 residues. Germline lookup yields CDR1 SGHKS and CDR2 YYEKEE (reference sequence). For the CDR3, the DNA is TGTGCCAGCAGCTTGGTCGGGGGGAGACGGACTGAAGCTTTCTTT. Protein: CASSLVGGRRTEAFF.

This chain uses TRBV27 with TRBJ2-7, with D perhaps matching TRBD2 (5 bases). CDR3 size: 13 residues. V lost 2 bases, J lost 12 bases, and 17 bases lay in between. Germline V CDR1 and CDR2: MNHEY, SMNVEV (reference sequence). CDR3 sequence (DNA): TGTGCCAGCAGTTTAAGAGGGCCTGATGATTTGTACTTC. The encoded protein is CASSLRGPDDLYF.

V usage is TRBV7-9 and J usage is TRBJ2-5, with 9 bases matching TRBD2. Germline V lookup: CDR1 SEHNR, CDR2 FQNEAQ (reference sequence). This CDR3 is 16 amino acids long. The V and J ends lost 5 bases and 5 bases, in that order; junction bases with no gene match: 12. Here the CDR3 reads CASSLDGGRALETQYF. Here the CDR3 DNA reads TGTGCCAGCAGCCTAGACGGCGGGAGGGCCTTGGAGACCCAGTACTTC.

As to this clone: Other DNA sequences in this specimen translate into the identical CDR3. The rearrangement uses TRBV5-1 and TRBJ2-7, with 8 bases aligning to TRBD2. V lost 0 bases, J lost 2 bases, and 16 bases stayed unmatched. CDR3 length equals 19 residues. Germline V gives CDR1 SGHRS, CDR2 YFSETQ. The CDR3: CASSLAQGFVGGEAYEQYF. The CDR3 DNA is TGCGCCAGCAGCTTGGCTCAGGGTTTTGTCGGGGGGGAAGCCTACGAGCAGTACTTC.

With respect to this clone: Other DNA sequences from this sample encode an identical CDR3 as well. The gene calls are TRBV5-1 and TRBJ1-3, with D hard to call. Trimming left V 0 bases short and J 0 bases short, with 4 bases between. The CDR3 totals 14 residues. CDR1 and CDR2 (germline): SGHRS, YFSETQ. For the CDR3, the DNA is TGCGCCAGCAGCTTGGAAGGCTCTGGAAACACCATATATTTT. Protein: CASSLEGSGNTIYF.

This clone was counted a single time. The V gene is TRBV6-4, the J gene TRBJ2-6, with D maybe TRBD1 (5 bases). V was cut by 0 bases and J by 4 bases, with 10 bases left in between. This CDR3 is built from 16 residues. CDR1 MRHNA and CDR2 SNTAGT come from the germline V gene. The CDR3 nucleotides are TGTGCCAGCAGTGACTCGACACAGGTGGGGGCCAACGTCCTGACTTTC. Translating gives CASSDSTQVGANVLTF.

This clone has only a few counts. The chain uses TRBV9 and TRBJ2-7; 7 nucleotides match TRBD1. The CDR3 has 14 residues. Germline trimming cut 0 bases from V and 6 bases from J; bases unmatched to any gene: 6. Germline V gene sequence: CDR1 SGDLS, CDR2 YYNGEE. The CDR3 sequence: CASSVGTGAGEQYF. CDR3 bases: TGTGCCAGCAGCGTAGGTACAGGGGCGGGCGAGCAGTACTTC.

In DNA, the CDR3 is TGTGCCAGCTCCGATGAAGGCTATAGCAATCAGCCCCAGCATTTT. It yields the protein CASSDEGYSNQPQHF. The V and J genes are TRBV27 and TRBJ1-5; D is ambiguous. The CDR3 totals 15 residues. The germline V gene has CDR1 MNHEY and CDR2 SMNVEV (reference sequence). Trimming removed 8 bases from V and 0 bases from J, with 14 bases in between.

The V and J genes are TRBV30 and TRBJ1-5; D remains unclear. Trimming shortened V by 0 bases and J by 5 bases, and 17 bases separated the two germline ends. The CDR3 runs to 16 residues. Germline assignment: CDR1 GTSNPN and CDR2 SVGIG (reference sequence). For the CDR3, the DNA is TGTGCCTGGAGTGTACCGGCGCCGGCGCGTGATCAGCCCCAGCATTTT. Encoded protein: CAWSVPAPARDQPQHF. Full variable domain (missing parts from reference TRBV30 and TRBJ1-5): SQTIHQWPATLVQPVGSPLSLECTVEGTSNPNLYWYRQAAGRGLQLLFYSVGIGQISSEVPQNLSASRPQDRQFILSSKKLLLSDSGFYLCAWSVPAPARDQPQHFGDGTRLSIL.

The chain recombines TRBV5-4 with TRBJ2-4; D is unresolved. Trimming removed 4 bases at V and 1 base at J, with 15 bases between. In germline, CDR1 is SGHNT, CDR2 YYREEE (reference sequence). This CDR3 region has 16 residues. CDR3 in amino acids: CASSPGETRAKNIQYF. DNA for the CDR3: TGTGCCAGCAGCCCGGGTGAAACGAGGGCCAAAAACATTCAGTACTTC.

This chain joins TRBV3-1 (or the pseudogene TRBV3-2) and TRBJ2-7; D possibly corresponds to TRBD2 (5 bases). Trimming took 4 bases from V and 4 from J, leaving 17 bases between them. Germline CDR1 reads LGHDT; CDR2 reads YNNKEL (reference sequence). The CDR3 has 15 residues. The CDR3 DNA reads TGTGCCAGCAGCCCCTCGGAGCGGTCGAATTACGAGCAGTACTTC. This gives the protein CASSPSERSNYEQYF.

This chain joins TRBV6-6 and TRBJ1-5; D is undetermined. Trimming left V 11 bases short and J 2 bases short, with 10 bases between. Germline V gene sequence: CDR1 MNHNY, CDR2 SVGAGI (reference sequence). The CDR3 extends over 12 amino acids. In DNA form, the CDR3 reads TGTGCCGGTGGGATGGGCAATCAGCCCCAGCATTTT. This translates into CAGGMGNQPQHF.

V gene TRBV5-8 combines with J gene TRBJ1-4; D unclear. V was cut by 0 bases and J by 5 bases, with 23 bases left in between. The CDR3 is 19 residues long. Germline V gene sequence: CDR1 SGHTS, CDR2 YDEGEE. The DNA of the CDR3 is TGTGCCAGCAGCTTGGGCCGCGATAAAATAAGCGGGGAAAATGAAAAACTGTTTTTT. It specifies CASSLGRDKISGENEKLFF.

This clone was detected only a few times. CDR3 sequence reads: CASSYGAGREVLGYTF. In DNA, the CDR3 is TGTGCCAGCAGTTACGGGGCCGGCAGGGAGGTTCTAGGCTACACCTTC. The chain uses TRBV6-2 or TRBV6-3 and TRBJ1-2; D may be TRBD1 (5 bases). V was cut by 2 bases and J by 8 bases, with 21 bases left in between. This CDR3 comprises 16 residues. Germline V lookup: CDR1 MNHEY, CDR2 SVGEGT.

This sequence joins TRBV6-5 and TRBJ1-5; unclear D gene. This CDR3 region has 15 residues. Germline V gene lookup returns CDR1 MNHEY and CDR2 SVGAGI. V was cut by 4 bases and J by 0 bases, with 10 bases left in between. CDR3 DNA sequence: TGTGCCAGCAGTTCCAGCTATGATAGCAATCAGCCCCAGCATTTT. It translates to CASSSSYDSNQPQHF.

This chain connects TRBV7-2 to TRBJ2-7; 11 bases agree with TRBD1. With V trimmed by 1 base and J by 2 bases, 4 bases remained unmatched. The CDR3 has 16 amino acids. Germline values: CDR1 SGHTA, CDR2 FQGNSA. The CDR3 is CASSLVGQGAAYEQYF. Here the CDR3 DNA reads TGTGCCAGCAGCTTAGTCGGACAGGGGGCGGCCTACGAGCAGTACTTC.

There are a few counts of this clone. This chain uses TRBV7-9 with TRBJ1-5; D unclear. Germline CDR1 SEHNR, CDR2 FQNEAQ (reference sequence). With 3 bases removed from V and 3 bases from J, the gap between germline ends came to 6 bases. This CDR3 comprises 13 residues. The CDR3 bases are TGTGCCAGCAGCTTCAAAAACAATCAGCCCCAGCATTTT. Translating gives CASSFKNNQPQHF.

The chain carries TRBV6-2 or TRBV6-3 and TRBJ1-1; no definite D call. V lost 2 bases and J lost 5, with 6 bases in between. The CDR3 loop spans 12 amino acids. Germline-derived CDR1 and CDR2 are MNHEY and SVGEGT. CDR3 nucleotides: TGTGCCAGCAGTTACGGGCTTACTGAAGCTTTCTTT. This encodes CASSYGLTEAFF.

J is TRBJ1-4 and V is TRBV6-5; D is possibly TRBD1 (5 bases). This CDR3 spans 15 amino acids. Trimming took off 6 bases at V and 5 bases at J, with 16 bases between the two ends. Germline assignment: CDR1 MNHEY and CDR2 SVGAGI. CDR3: CASSQAGLGNEKLFF. The DNA for the CDR3 is TGTGCCAGCAGCCAGGCGGGACTCGGCAATGAAAAACTGTTTTTT.

This chain links TRBV28 with TRBJ1-2; D possibly corresponds to TRBD1 (6 bases). The germline CDR1 and CDR2 sequences are MDHEN and SYDVKM. The CDR3 loop spans 13 amino acids. With 2 bases removed from V and 8 bases from J, the gap between germline ends came to 12 bases. The CDR3 sequence is CASSLNRAQGYTF. In DNA, the CDR3 is TGTGCCAGCAGTTTAAACAGGGCGCAAGGCTACACCTTC.

The J gene is TRBJ2-2, the V gene TRBV2, with D maybe TRBD2 (6 bases). The CDR3 spans 13 residues. The V and J ends lost 6 bases and 5 bases respectively, with 10 bases between them. Germline CDR1 is SNHLY and CDR2 is FYNNEI. The CDR3: CASRPGTTGELFF. The CDR3 coding sequence is TGTGCCAGCAGGCCCGGGACTACCGGGGAGCTGTTTTTT. Complete variable domain (other parts from reference TRBV2 and TRBJ2-2): EPEVTQTPSHQVTQMGQEVILRCVPISNHLYFYWYRQILGQKVEFLVSFYNNEISEKSEIFDDQFSVERPDGSNFTLKIRSTKLEDSAMYFCASRPGTTGELFFGEGSRLTVL.

The CDR3 region is CASSLAAGNQPQHF. For the CDR3, the DNA is TGTGCCAGCAGCTTGGCGGCAGGGAATCAGCCCCAGCATTTT. The chain combines TRBV7-8 with TRBJ1-5; TRBD1 might be the D (5 bases). Germline CDR1 SGHVS, CDR2 FQNEAQ. The V and J ends lost 3 bases and 4 bases respectively, with 10 bases between them. The CDR3 sequence is 14 residues long.

The chain couples TRBV30 to TRBJ2-7; no clear D. The V gene lost 3 bases and the J gene lost 4 bases, with 13 bases spanning the gap. This CDR3 comprises 13 residues. Germline V gene sequence: CDR1 GTSNPN, CDR2 SVGIG (reference sequence). DNA of the CDR3: TGTGCCTGGAGCCGAGGTACGCGTTACGAGCAGTACTTC. Its protein product is CAWSRGTRYEQYF.

This chain connects TRBV27 to TRBJ2-2; TRBD1 matches at 8 bases. The CDR3 is made up of 14 amino acids. With 6 bases clipped from V and 6 bases from J, the junction kept 6 bases outside the gene matches. Germline lookup yields CDR1 MNHEY and CDR2 SMNVEV (reference sequence). CDR3 residues: CASRVGQVSGELFF. DNA of the CDR3: TGTGCCAGCAGGGTGGGACAGGTCTCCGGGGAGCTGTTTTTT.

The chain employs TRBV7-2 and TRBJ1-1; D not certain. Per germline, CDR1 SGHTA and CDR2 FQGNSA. Trimming stripped 1 base from V and 0 bases from J, with 9 bases between. CDR3 size: 15 residues. The CDR3 nucleotides read TGTGCCAGCAGCTTAGTTGGGCTAATGAACACTGAAGCTTTCTTT. Its translation: CASSLVGLMNTEAFF.

This sequence joins TRBV19 and TRBJ1-1; a weak D match, TRBD1 (6 bases). The CDR3 runs 15 residues. The ends were cut back, 3 bases at V and 3 bases at J, with 14 bases in the middle. The germline V gene has CDR1 LNHDA and CDR2 SQIVND (reference sequence). For the CDR3, the DNA is TGTGCCAGTAGTATCGCAGGGGTGGGCTACACTGAAGCTTTCTTT. This gives the protein CASSIAGVGYTEAFF.

The chain links TRBV14 to TRBJ2-3; the D is unclear. Looked up from germline, CDR1 is SGHDN and CDR2 is FVKESK. The V end lost 0 bases, the J end lost 9 bases, and 10 bases lay between the germline ends. The CDR3 loop spans 13 amino acids. The CDR3 loop is CASSQDPSATQYF. The CDR3 DNA reads TGTGCCAGCAGCCAAGACCCCTCCGCCACGCAGTATTTT.

The chain has TRBV19 and TRBJ1-1; no firm D call. Trimming took off 1 base at V and 1 base at J, with 4 bases between the two ends. The CDR3 covers 13 residues. Germline assignment: CDR1 LNHDA and CDR2 SQIVND (reference sequence). The CDR3 loop is CASSIGGNTEAFF. The CDR3 DNA reads TGTGCCAGTAGTATAGGGGGGAACACTGAAGCTTTCTTT.

The rearrangement links TRBV5-1 to TRBJ2-7; D gene uncertain. CDR1 and CDR2 (germline): SGHRS, YFSETQ. The CDR3 is 15 residues long. Trimming took 2 bases from V and 2 from J, leaving 14 bases between them. The DNA for the CDR3 is TGCGCCAGCAGCTTAGACCCCGTTTCAACCTACGAGCAGTACTTC. Translated, it gives CASSLDPVSTYEQYF.